Listed here are 8 T cell receptor beta chains from one sample, sequenced in a study of human T cells and chemical hapten exposure. In TCRdb, the RACE reads were re-called with MiXCR into one record per CDR3 protein. The data show 280,000 or so distinct CDR3 sequences, approximately 7.5% seen once. Time point here: pre-sensitization, week 0. Noted treatment: therapeutic diphenylcyclopropenone sensitization with weekly scalp DPC. The sequences come from whole blood, collected in connection with sensitization to the hapten diphenylcyclopropenone (DPC). Receptors originate from a man aged 18 to 29 with alopecia areata. Some clones in this sample may be carry-over from other donors' samples.

Here the CDR3 DNA reads TGTGCCAGCAACCCTCCGGGACAGAGTAACACTGAAGCTTTCTTT. Translation: CASNPPGQSNTEAFF. The chain carries TRBV7-2 and TRBJ1-1; TRBD1 matches at 7 bases. The CDR3 sequence is 15 residues long. Germline V gene lookup returns CDR1 SGHTA and CDR2 FQGNSA. V lost 7 bases and J lost 2; bases outside the gene matches: 10.

At least ten counts were recorded for this clonotype. The DNA of the CDR3 is TGCAGCGCCGCTGCGGCGGGGGCGCATGGCTACACCTTC. Its translation is CSAAAAGAHGYTF. The rearrangement uses TRBV29-1 and TRBJ1-2, with D possibly matching TRBD1 (6 bases). V was clipped by 7 bases and J by 6 bases, with 18 bases between them. Germline lookup yields CDR1 SQVTM and CDR2 ANQGSEA. This CDR3 is 13 amino acids long.

This clonotype was seen only a few times. The rearrangement joins TRBV4-2 to TRBJ2-7; D uncertain. From germline, CDR1 is LGHNA and CDR2 YNFKEQ. The CDR3 covers 13 residues. V was cut by 1 base and J by 3 bases, with 7 bases left in between. CDR3 nucleotide sequence: TGTGCCAGCAGCCAAGCCTTTAACTACGAGCAGTACTTC. Residues: CASSQAFNYEQYF.

This clonotype was seen a handful of times. The chain has TRBV20-1 and TRBJ1-5; maybe TRBD1 (5 bases). V lost 3 bases, J lost 7 bases, and 13 bases lay in between. Germline V gives CDR1 DFQATT, CDR2 SNEGSKA (reference sequence). The CDR3 extends over 13 amino acids. The CDR3 here is CSARGRLDQPQHF. CDR3 nucleotide sequence: TGCAGTGCTAGGGGACGCTTGGACCAGCCCCAGCATTTT.

This clonotype appeared a few times. The rearrangement joins TRBV29-1 to TRBJ2-5, with TRBD2 identical over 7 bases. This CDR3 is built from 14 residues. The trim removed 2 bases at V and 4 bases at J, leaving 7 bases unmatched. Looked up from germline, CDR1 is SQVTM and CDR2 is ANQGSEA. Here the CDR3 DNA reads TGCAGCGTTGAATCGCGGGGGATACGAGAGACCCAGTACTTC. Translation: CSVESRGIRETQYF. Variable domain in full (rest from reference TRBV29-1 and TRBJ2-5): SAVISQKPSRDICQRGTSLTIQCQVDSQVTMMFWYRQQPGQSLTLIATANQGSEATYESGFVIDKFPISRPNLTFSTLTVSNMSPEDSSIYLCSVESRGIRETQYFGPGTRLLVL.

The J gene is TRBJ2-1, the V gene TRBV11-1, with D unresolved. Per germline, CDR1 SGHAT and CDR2 FQDESV (reference sequence). Trimming removed 6 bases at V and 4 bases at J, with 10 bases between. This CDR3 has 13 residues. The CDR3, as DNA: TGTGCCAGCAGACCTGACACTTACAATGAGCAGTTCTTC. It yields the protein CASRPDTYNEQFF.

In its sample, this clonotype was seen a few times. V usage is TRBV4-3 and J usage is TRBJ2-7; D possibly matches TRBD1 or TRBD2 (6 bases each). The CDR3 is 14 amino acids. Trimming removed 0 bases from V and 6 bases from J, with 12 bases in between. In germline, CDR1 is LGHNA, CDR2 YSLEER. For the CDR3, the DNA is TGCGCCAGCAGCCAAGATAGGGGGGCGGCCGAGCAGTACTTC. It translates to CASSQDRGAAEQYF.

The chain carries TRBV2 and TRBJ2-3; a weak D match, TRBD1 (6 bases). V lost 1 base and J lost 0, with 11 bases in between. CDR3 length: 16 residues. The germline V gene has CDR1 SNHLY and CDR2 FYNNEI. CDR3 sequence: CASSEVAGESTDTQYF. CDR3 in DNA: TGTGCCAGCAGTGAAGTGGCAGGGGAGAGCACAGATACGCAGTATTTT. Full variable domain (remainder filled in from reference TRBV2 and TRBJ2-3): EPEVTQTPSHQVTQMGQEVILRCVPISNHLYFYWYRQILGQKVEFLVSFYNNEISEKSEIFDDQFSVERPDGSNFTLKIRSTKLEDSAMYFCASSEVAGESTDTQYFGPGTRLTVL.